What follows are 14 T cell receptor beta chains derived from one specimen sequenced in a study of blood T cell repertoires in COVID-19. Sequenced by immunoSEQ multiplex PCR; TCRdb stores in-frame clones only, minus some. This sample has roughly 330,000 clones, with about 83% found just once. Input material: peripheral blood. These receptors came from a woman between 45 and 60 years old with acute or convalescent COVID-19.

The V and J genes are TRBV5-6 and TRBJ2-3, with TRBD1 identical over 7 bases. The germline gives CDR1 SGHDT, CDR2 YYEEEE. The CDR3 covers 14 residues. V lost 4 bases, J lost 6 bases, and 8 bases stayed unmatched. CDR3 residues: CASSPGQTLDTQYF. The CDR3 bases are TGTGCCAGCAGCCCGGGACAGACACTGGATACGCAGTATTTT.

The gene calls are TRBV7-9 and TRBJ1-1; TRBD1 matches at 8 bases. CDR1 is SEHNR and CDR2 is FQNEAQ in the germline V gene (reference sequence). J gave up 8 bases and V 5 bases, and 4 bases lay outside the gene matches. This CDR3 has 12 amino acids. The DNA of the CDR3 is TGTGCCAGCAGCCGGTCAGGGGGCGAAGCTTTCTTT. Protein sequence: CASSRSGGEAFF.

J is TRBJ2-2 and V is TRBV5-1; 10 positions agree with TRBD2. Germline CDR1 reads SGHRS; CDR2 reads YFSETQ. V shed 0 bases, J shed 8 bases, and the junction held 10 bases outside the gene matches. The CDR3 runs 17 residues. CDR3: CASSLAPSGGRRGELFF. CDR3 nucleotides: TGCGCCAGCAGCTTGGCGCCTAGCGGGGGCCGACGAGGGGAGCTGTTTTTT.

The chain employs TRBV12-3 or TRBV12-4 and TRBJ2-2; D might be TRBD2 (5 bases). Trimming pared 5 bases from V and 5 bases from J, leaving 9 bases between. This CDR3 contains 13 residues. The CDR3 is CASSTRGTGELFF. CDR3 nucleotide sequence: TGTGCCAGCAGTACACGCGGGACCGGGGAGCTGTTTTTT.

The CDR3 loop is CASGAGVVGTQYF. The CDR3 DNA sequence: TGTGCCAGCGGAGCGGGAGTCGTTGGGACCCAGTACTTC. V and J are TRBV5-5 and TRBJ2-5; TRBD2 matches at 8 bases. Unmatched junction bases numbered 9, after V lost 7 bases and J lost 7 bases. Germline V gene sequence: CDR1 SGHKS, CDR2 YYEKEE (reference sequence). The CDR3 sequence is 13 residues long.

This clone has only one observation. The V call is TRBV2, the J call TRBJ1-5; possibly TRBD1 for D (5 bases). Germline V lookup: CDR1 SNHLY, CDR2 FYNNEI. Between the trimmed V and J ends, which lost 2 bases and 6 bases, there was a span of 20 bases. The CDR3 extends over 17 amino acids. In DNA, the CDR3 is TGTGCCAGCAGTGAAATGTTCAGGGCCGGCATAGGTCAGCCCCAGCATTTT. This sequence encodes CASSEMFRAGIGQPQHF.

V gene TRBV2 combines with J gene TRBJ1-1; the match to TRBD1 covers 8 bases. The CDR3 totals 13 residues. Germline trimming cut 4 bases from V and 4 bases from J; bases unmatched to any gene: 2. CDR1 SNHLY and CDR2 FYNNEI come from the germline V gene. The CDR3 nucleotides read TGTGCCAGCAGTGGACAGGGGACCACTGAAGCTTTCTTT. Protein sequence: CASSGQGTTEAFF.

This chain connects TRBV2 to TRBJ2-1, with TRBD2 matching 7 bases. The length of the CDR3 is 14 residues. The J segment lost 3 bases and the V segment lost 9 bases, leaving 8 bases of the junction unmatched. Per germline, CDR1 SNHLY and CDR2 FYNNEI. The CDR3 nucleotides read TGTGCCAGTTCTAGGGAGGGAAACTACAATGAGCAGTTCTTC. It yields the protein CASSREGNYNEQFF. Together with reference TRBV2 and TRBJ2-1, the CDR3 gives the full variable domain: EPEVTQTPSHQVTQMGQEVILRCVPISNHLYFYWYRQILGQKVEFLVSFYNNEISEKSEIFDDQFSVERPDGSNFTLKIRSTKLEDSAMYFCASSREGNYNEQFFGPGTRLTVL.

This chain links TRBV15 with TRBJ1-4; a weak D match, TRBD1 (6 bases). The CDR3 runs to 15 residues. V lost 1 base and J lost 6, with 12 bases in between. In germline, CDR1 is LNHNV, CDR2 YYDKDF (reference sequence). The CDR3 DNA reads TGTGCCACCAGCAGAGCAGGGGCCGGGGATGAAAAACTGTTTTTT. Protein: CATSRAGAGDEKLFF.

Written as DNA, the CDR3 is TGTGCCAGCAGCGTAGGACAAAACTACAATGAGCAGTTCTTC. It translates to CASSVGQNYNEQFF. This sequence joins TRBV9 and TRBJ2-1; D is ambiguous. Trimming stripped 0 bases from V and 3 bases from J, with 7 bases between. There are 14 residues in the CDR3. Germline CDR1 reads SGDLS; CDR2 reads YYNGEE.

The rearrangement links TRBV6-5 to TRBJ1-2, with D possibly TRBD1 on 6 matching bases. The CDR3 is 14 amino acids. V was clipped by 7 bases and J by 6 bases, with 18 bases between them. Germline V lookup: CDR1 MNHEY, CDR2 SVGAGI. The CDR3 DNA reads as TGTGCCAGCACTCAAAAAGGGGGAACTAATGGCTACACCTTC. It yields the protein CASTQKGGTNGYTF.

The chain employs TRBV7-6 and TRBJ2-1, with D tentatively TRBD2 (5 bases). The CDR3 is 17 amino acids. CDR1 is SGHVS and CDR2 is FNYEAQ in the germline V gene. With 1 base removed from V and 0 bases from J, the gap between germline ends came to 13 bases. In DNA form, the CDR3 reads TGTGCCAGCAGCTTAGGATCCGGGGAGAGCTCCTACAATGAGCAGTTCTTC. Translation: CASSLGSGESSYNEQFF.

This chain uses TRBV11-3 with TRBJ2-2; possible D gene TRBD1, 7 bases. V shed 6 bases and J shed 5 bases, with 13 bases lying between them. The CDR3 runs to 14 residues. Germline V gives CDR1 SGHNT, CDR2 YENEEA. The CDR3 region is CASSPGGLTGELFF. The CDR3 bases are TGTGCCAGCAGTCCAGGGGGGCTTACCGGGGAGCTGTTTTTT.

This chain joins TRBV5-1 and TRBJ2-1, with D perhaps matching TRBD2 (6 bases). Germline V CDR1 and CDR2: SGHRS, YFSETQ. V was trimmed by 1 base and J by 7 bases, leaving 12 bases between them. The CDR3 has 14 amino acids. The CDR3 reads CASSLLPEGNEQFF. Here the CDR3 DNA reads TGCGCCAGCAGCTTGTTACCGGAGGGGAATGAGCAGTTCTTC.